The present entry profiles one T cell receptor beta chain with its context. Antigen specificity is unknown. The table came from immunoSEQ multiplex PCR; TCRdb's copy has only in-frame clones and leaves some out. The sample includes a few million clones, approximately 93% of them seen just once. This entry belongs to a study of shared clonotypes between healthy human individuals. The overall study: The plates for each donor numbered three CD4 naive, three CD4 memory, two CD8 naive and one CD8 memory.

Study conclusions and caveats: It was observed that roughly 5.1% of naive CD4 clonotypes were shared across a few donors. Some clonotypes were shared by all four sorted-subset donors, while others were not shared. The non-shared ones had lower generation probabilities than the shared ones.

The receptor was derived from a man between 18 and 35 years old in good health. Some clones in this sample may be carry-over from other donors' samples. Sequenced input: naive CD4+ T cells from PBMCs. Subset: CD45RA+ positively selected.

The CDR3 DNA is TGTGCCAGCAGCGCTACCGGGACTAGCGCTCCGAATGAGCAGTTCTTC. It codes for CASSATGTSAPNEQFF. The chain carries TRBV9 and TRBJ2-1; 10 nucleotides agree with TRBD2. The CDR3 loop spans 16 amino acids. CDR1 SGDLS and CDR2 YYNGEE come from the germline V gene. With V trimmed by 3 bases and J by 7 bases, 10 bases remained unmatched.